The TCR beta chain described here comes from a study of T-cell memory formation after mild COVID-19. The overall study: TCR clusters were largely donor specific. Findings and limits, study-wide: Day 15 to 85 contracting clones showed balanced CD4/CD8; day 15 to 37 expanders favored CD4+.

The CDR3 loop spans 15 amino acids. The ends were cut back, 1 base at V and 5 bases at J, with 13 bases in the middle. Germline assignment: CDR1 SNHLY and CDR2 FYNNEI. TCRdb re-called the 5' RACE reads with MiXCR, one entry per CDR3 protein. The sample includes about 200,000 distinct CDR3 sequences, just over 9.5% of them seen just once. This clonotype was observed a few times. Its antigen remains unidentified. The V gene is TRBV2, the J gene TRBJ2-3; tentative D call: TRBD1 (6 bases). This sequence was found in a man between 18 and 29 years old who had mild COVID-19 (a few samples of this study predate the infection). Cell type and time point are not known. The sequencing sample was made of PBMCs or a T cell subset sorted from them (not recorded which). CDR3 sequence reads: CASSEEAGVQDTQYF. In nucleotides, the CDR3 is TGTGCCAGCAGTGAAGAGGCAGGGGTCCAAGATACGCAGTATTTT.